Listed here are 9 T cell receptor beta chains from one sample, sequenced in a study of T cell responses to AZD1222 COVID-19 vaccine. TCRdb's table, derived via immunoSEQ multiplex PCR, lists solely in-frame clones and lacks some. The table includes around 120,000 clones, about 90% detected once. Sequenced material: peripheral blood, taken 28 days after the second AZD1222 dose. The receptors originated from an adult who received the AZD1222 COVID-19 vaccine.

The chain joins TRBV10-3 to TRBJ1-5; D may be TRBD1 (6 bases). Trimming removed 5 bases at V and 0 bases at J, with 20 bases between. The CDR3 totals 18 residues. Germline V gives CDR1 ENHRY, CDR2 SYGVKD. DNA for the CDR3: TGTGCCATCAGTTCAAATATCCTACAGGGCGATAGCAATCAGCCCCAGCATTTT. Translated: CAISSNILQGDSNQPQHF.

V is TRBV3-1 (or the pseudogene TRBV3-2) and J is TRBJ2-5, with a possible D match to TRBD2 (7 bases). Germline V gives CDR1 LGHDT, CDR2 YNNKEL (reference sequence). The CDR3 is made up of 14 amino acids. The V gene lost 2 bases and the J gene lost 3 bases, with 10 bases spanning the gap. The CDR3 bases are TGTGCCAGCAGCCAATTAGGGGGGGAAGAGACCCAGTACTTC. Amino acids: CASSQLGGEETQYF.

The V call is TRBV4-1, the J call TRBJ1-2, with TRBD1 as a possible D gene (5 bases). Per the germline V gene, CDR1 is MGHRA and CDR2 is YSYEKL. This CDR3 has 16 residues. V lost 0 bases and J lost 3, with 14 bases in between. CDR3 sequence (DNA): TGCGCCAGCAGCCAAGATGGTGGGGGGGTCTACTATGGCTACACCTTC. Protein sequence: CASSQDGGGVYYGYTF.

The chain recombines TRBV9 with TRBJ2-3; D is perhaps TRBD2 (5 bases). Per germline, CDR1 SGDLS and CDR2 YYNGEE. The CDR3 consists of 15 residues. Trimming cost V 4 bases and J 4 bases, with 16 bases left between them. Here the CDR3 DNA reads TGTGCCAGCAGCCCTGCGGGCTCCGACCCAGATACGCAGTATTTT. Amino acids: CASSPAGSDPDTQYF.

This clone was counted a single time. The chain joins TRBV6-6 to TRBJ1-5, with D uncertain. The CDR3 has 13 residues. From germline, CDR1 is MNHNY and CDR2 SVGAGI (reference sequence). Trimming left V 2 bases short and J 6 bases short, with 8 bases between. The CDR3 sequence is CASSYRAGQPQHF. The CDR3 nucleotides are TGTGCCAGCAGTTACAGGGCTGGTCAGCCCCAGCATTTT.

This sequence joins TRBV5-5 and TRBJ2-7; TRBD1 matches at 7 bases. The CDR3 covers 19 residues. The junction had 16 bases not matched to a gene; V was cut back by 0 bases and J by 1 base. Germline V gene lookup returns CDR1 SGHKS and CDR2 YYEKEE (reference sequence). DNA of the CDR3: TGTGCCAGCAGCTTGGTCGGGCTGCAGAACAGGGGTGAGTCCTACGAGCAGTACTTC. Residues: CASSLVGLQNRGESYEQYF. Together with reference TRBV5-5 and TRBJ2-7, the CDR3 gives the full variable domain: DAGVTQSPTHLIKTRGQQVTLRCSPISGHKSVSWYQQVLGQGPQFIFQYYEKEERGRGNFPDRFSARQFPNYSSELNVNALLLGDSALYLCASSLVGLQNRGESYEQYFGPGTRLTVT.

The V call is TRBV9, the J call TRBJ2-1, with 8 positions matching TRBD2. Germline lookup yields CDR1 SGDLS and CDR2 YYNGEE. With 0 bases clipped from V and 6 bases from J, the junction kept 5 bases outside the gene matches. This CDR3 region has 15 residues. The CDR3: CASSVGRGGSNEQFF. The DNA for the CDR3 is TGTGCCAGCAGCGTAGGTCGGGGGGGCTCCAATGAGCAGTTCTTC.

The chain recombines TRBV5-1 with TRBJ2-2; D not certain. The V gene's germline CDR1 is SGHRS and CDR2 YFSETQ. The CDR3 runs 12 residues. V lost 2 bases and J lost 7, with 6 bases in between. The DNA for the CDR3 is TGCGCCAGCAGCTTATCGAACGGGGAGCTGTTTTTT. Translation gives CASSLSNGELFF.

In this sample, this clone turned up a few times. This sequence joins TRBV18 and TRBJ1-1; D gene ambiguous. Germline loops: CDR1 KGHSH, CDR2 LQKENI. The V end was cut by 2 bases, the J end by 8 bases, with 6 bases between. This CDR3 comprises 11 residues. The CDR3 sequence is CASSPRQEAFF. CDR3 bases: TGTGCCAGCTCACCAAGGCAGGAAGCTTTCTTT.